The subject of this entry is one T cell receptor beta chain. The antigen is not known. Unsorted bulk tissue, roughly 19-34 mg of it, served as the source for co-extraction of RNA and DNA. The sample comes from a study of tumor-infiltrating lymphocytes in primary liver carcinoma. At the level of the study: Patients, male and female, were 30 to 69 years old. These were node-negative, non-metastatic T1-T3 tumors of roughly 4 to 11 cm. General study results and limits: Tumor-adjacent and tumor-blood pairs displayed less overlap than did pairs of tumor regions. The study found a significantly higher top-250-clone fraction in tumors than in blood (p = 0.039).

This CDR3 is built from 14 residues. Trimming stripped 3 bases from V and 7 bases from J, with 15 bases between. Germline CDR1 reads SEHNR; CDR2 reads FQNEAQ (reference sequence). Production of TCR beta cDNA used 400 to 600 ng total RNA together with a constant-region primer. Investigators got TCR beta libraries out of three nested multiplex PCR rounds, done with slightly modified ARM-PCR. Use of TRBV1-TRBV30 forward primers with a C-beta reverse primer characterized the first two PCR rounds, which lasted about 9 cycles each. From the multiplex PCR reads, TCRdb called clonotypes with MiXCR, one entry per CDR3 protein. This sample has fewer than 85,000 distinct CDR3 sequences, with roughly 72% found just once.

V gene TRBV7-9 combines with J gene TRBJ1-2; D may be TRBD1 (6 bases). The clonotype originates from a man aged 40-49 years with primary liver carcinoma and hepatitis B virus infection. The specimen sequenced was tumor-adjacent normal liver tissue. The CDR3 reads CASSLSQGSSGYTF. The CDR3 nucleotides read TGTGCCAGCAGCTTGAGTCAGGGGTCTTCTGGCTACACCTTC.